The entry below gives a single T cell receptor beta chain sequence along with its context. Its specificity is unknown. The J segment lost 5 bases and the V segment lost 4 bases, leaving 5 bases of the junction unmatched. The CDR3 has 14 amino acids. Per germline, CDR1 ENHRY and CDR2 SYGVKD. This PCR relied on a set of 60 Vbeta primers and 13 Jbeta primers. Some clones are missing from TCRdb's copy, which holds only in-frame ones; the method was immunoSEQ multiplex PCR. Here the sample spans 100,000 to 150,000 clones, 70% to 80% being singletons. The sample belongs to a study of cytomegalovirus exposure and HLA in healthy donors. Findings and limits, study-wide: Cytomegalovirus status was reportedly diagnosed by the classifier with high specificity and sensitivity.

The sample taken for sequencing was PBMCs. This TCR was recovered from a man in his forties or fifties in good health and CMV-seropositive. The rearrangement joins TRBV10-3 to TRBJ2-1; TRBD2 agrees at 7 bases. The CDR3 sequence is CAISGEGNHNEQFF. The CDR3 DNA is TGTGCCATCAGTGGGGAGGGGAACCACAATGAGCAGTTCTTC.